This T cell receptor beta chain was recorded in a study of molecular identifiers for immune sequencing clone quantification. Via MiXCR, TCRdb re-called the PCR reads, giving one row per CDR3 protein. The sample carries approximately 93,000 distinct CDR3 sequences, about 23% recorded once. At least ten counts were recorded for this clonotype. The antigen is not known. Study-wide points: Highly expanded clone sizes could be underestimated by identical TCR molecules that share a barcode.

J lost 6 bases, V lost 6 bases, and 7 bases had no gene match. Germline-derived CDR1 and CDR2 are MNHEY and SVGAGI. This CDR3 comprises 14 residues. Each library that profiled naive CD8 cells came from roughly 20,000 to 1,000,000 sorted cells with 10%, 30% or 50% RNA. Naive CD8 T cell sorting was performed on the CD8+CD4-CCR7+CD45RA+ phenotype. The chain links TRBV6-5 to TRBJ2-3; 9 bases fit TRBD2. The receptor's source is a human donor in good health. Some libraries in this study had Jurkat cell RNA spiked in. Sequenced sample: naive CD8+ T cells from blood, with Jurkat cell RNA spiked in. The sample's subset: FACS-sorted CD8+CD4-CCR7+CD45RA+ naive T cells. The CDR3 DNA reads TGTGCCAGCAGCCCCGGGACTAGCCCGGATACGCAGTATTTT. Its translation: CASSPGTSPDTQYF.